One sample yielded the 25 T cell receptor beta chains listed below, sequenced in a study of T-cell reconstitution after alpha-beta-depleted transplantation in children. The TCRbeta library incorporated unique molecular identifiers. Using its own MiXCR run on the PCR reads, TCRdb lists one record per CDR3 protein. The sample records about 310,000 distinct CDR3 sequences, over 20% being singletons. The sequencing here drew on PBMCs, mostly from graft donor cells, taken 180 days after TCRalphabeta/CD19-depleted stem cell transplant. The source is a male patient between 5 and 17 years old who had a stem cell transplant for acute lymphoblastic leukemia, so the T cells may come from the graft donor.

The rearrangement links TRBV15 to TRBJ1-1; D perhaps matches TRBD1 (6 bases). Looked up from germline, CDR1 is LNHNV and CDR2 is YYDKDF (reference sequence). Trimming pared 1 base from V and 6 bases from J, leaving 12 bases between. This CDR3 has 14 amino acids. CDR3 protein: CATSRGGALAEAFF. The CDR3, as DNA: TGTGCCACCAGCAGAGGGGGGGCATTGGCTGAAGCTTTCTTT.

The V and J genes are TRBV11-2 and TRBJ2-3; 12 bases are a match to TRBD1. This CDR3 contains 18 residues. From germline, CDR1 is SGHAT and CDR2 FQNNGV. V shed 5 bases, J shed 4 bases, and the junction held 13 bases outside the gene matches. CDR3 protein: CASSAGTGGFSTSDTQYF. In DNA form, the CDR3 reads TGTGCCAGCAGCGCCGGGACAGGGGGCTTCTCAACCTCAGATACGCAGTATTTT.

This chain uses TRBV7-8 with TRBJ1-4, with D unclear. The germline V gene has CDR1 SGHVS and CDR2 FQNEAQ. V gave up 1 base and J gave up 7 bases, with 13 bases separating them. There are 15 residues in the CDR3. Here the CDR3 reads CASSLGRGPREKLFF. The CDR3 DNA follows: TGTGCCAGCAGCTTAGGCCGTGGGCCCCGTGAAAAACTGTTTTTT. Drawing the rest from reference TRBV7-8 and TRBJ1-4, the complete variable domain is GAGVSQSPRYKVAKRGQDVALRCDPISGHVSLFWYQQALGQGPEFLTYFQNEAQLDKSGLPSDRFFAERPEGSVSTLKIQRTQQEDSAVYLCASSLGRGPREKLFFGSGTQLSVL.

V usage is TRBV18 and J usage is TRBJ2-5; D ambiguous. Trimming pared 2 bases from V and 5 bases from J, leaving 6 bases between. The CDR3 totals 12 residues. The germline gives CDR1 KGHSH, CDR2 LQKENI. The CDR3 spells CASSPSVETQYF. In DNA form, the CDR3 reads TGTGCCAGCTCACCAAGCGTGGAGACCCAGTACTTC.

The chain employs TRBV4-1 and TRBJ2-2; D remains ambiguous. The CDR3 covers 13 residues. CDR1 and CDR2 (germline): MGHRA, YSYEKL. The germline V and J ends were trimmed by 0 bases and 6 bases, with 5 bases remaining between them. The CDR3 protein is CASSQEPAGELFF. The CDR3 bases are TGCGCCAGCAGCCAAGAACCGGCCGGGGAGCTGTTTTTT.

This clonotype was picked up a small number of times. The rearrangement links TRBV7-2 to TRBJ2-7, with 8 bases identical to TRBD2. The CDR3 has 15 residues. Germline lookup yields CDR1 SGHTA and CDR2 FQGNSA. Trimming took 1 base from V and 3 from J; bases not matched to a gene: 5. CDR3 loop: CASSLVSTSGYEQYF. The CDR3 nucleotides are TGTGCCAGCAGCTTAGTGTCAACTAGCGGCTACGAGCAGTACTTC.

This clonotype was observed a handful of times. The J gene is TRBJ2-1, the V gene TRBV5-1, with 7 bases that match TRBD2. Germline V gives CDR1 SGHRS, CDR2 YFSETQ. J gave up 0 bases and V 5 bases, and 8 bases lay outside the gene matches. The CDR3 is made up of 16 amino acids. The CDR3 DNA reads TGCGCCAGCAGGGGCGGGGGACTAAGCTCCTACAATGAGCAGTTCTTC. Translation gives CASRGGGLSSYNEQFF.

This clonotype was picked up a small number of times. V gene TRBV20-1 combines with J gene TRBJ2-1; D is ambiguous. The V gene's germline CDR1 is DFQATT and CDR2 SNEGSKA (reference sequence). The CDR3 length is 14 residues. Trimming left V 2 bases short and J 9 bases short, with 17 bases between. The CDR3 here is CSARLSQRRFEQFF. Written as DNA, the CDR3 is TGCAGTGCTAGACTCTCTCAGAGACGGTTTGAGCAGTTCTTC.

The gene calls are TRBV6-5 and TRBJ2-7; the D gene is possibly TRBD1 (6 bases). The V gene lost 2 bases and the J gene lost 2 bases, with 13 bases spanning the gap. The CDR3 totals 15 residues. Germline CDR1 and CDR2: MNHEY and SVGAGI. The CDR3 spells CASSYMGAKPYEQYF. The CDR3, as DNA: TGTGCCAGCAGTTACATGGGGGCCAAGCCCTACGAGCAGTACTTC.

This clonotype was recorded a few times. The chain recombines TRBV7-2 with TRBJ2-3; 8 bases are a match to TRBD1. V shed 1 base, J shed 3 bases, and the junction held 6 bases outside the gene matches. The CDR3 consists of 16 residues. Per germline, CDR1 SGHTA and CDR2 FQGNSA. CDR3 sequence reads: CASSLGPYRGTDTQYF. In nucleotides, the CDR3 is TGTGCCAGCAGCTTAGGGCCCTACAGGGGGACAGATACGCAGTATTTT.

This clonotype has a count of ten or more. The chain carries TRBV7-3 and TRBJ2-1, with D possibly being TRBD2 (6 bases). The V end was cut by 4 bases, the J end by 3 bases, with 10 bases between. The CDR3 is 14 amino acids. The germline gives CDR1 SGHTA, CDR2 FQGTGA. The CDR3 region has the DNA TGTGCCAGCAGCTCGGGACTCAGCTACAATGAGCAGTTCTTC. It is translated as CASSSGLSYNEQFF.

The chain uses TRBV12-3 or TRBV12-4 and TRBJ2-7; D perhaps matches TRBD2 (5 bases). V shed 3 bases and J shed 6 bases, with 30 bases lying between them. The CDR3 has 19 residues. The CDR3, as DNA: TGTGCCAGCAGTTTTTACCCAGCGGAGCCTGGCTCTCGCGGGCTCGAGCAGTACTTC. It yields the protein CASSFYPAEPGSRGLEQYF.

This chain joins TRBV3-1 and TRBJ2-4, with 7 bases matching TRBD1. Germline lookup yields CDR1 LGHDT and CDR2 YNNKEL (reference sequence). V trimming: 6 bases; J trimming: 6 bases; junction bases outside the gene matches: 5. The length of the CDR3 is 13 residues. CDR3: CASSSTGRNIQYF. The CDR3, as DNA: TGTGCCAGCAGTTCGACAGGGCGAAACATTCAGTACTTC.

This chain connects TRBV4-1 to TRBJ1-1; possible D gene TRBD1, 5 bases. The CDR3 length is 15 residues. The germline V gene encodes CDR1 MGHRA and CDR2 YSYEKL. V gave up 3 bases and J gave up 10 bases, with 21 bases separating them. In nucleotides, the CDR3 is TGCGCCAGCAGCCAGCCGCGTGGCCACCCGGGGGGAGCTTTCTTT. Its translation is CASSQPRGHPGGAFF.

The gene calls are TRBV11-3 and TRBJ2-2; a possible D gene is TRBD1 (6 bases). Germline-derived CDR1 and CDR2 are SGHNT and YENEEA. The CDR3 runs 15 residues. Trimming pared 2 bases from V and 4 bases from J, leaving 11 bases between. The chain's CDR3 is CASSLTQGFTGELFF. The CDR3 bases are TGTGCCAGCAGCTTAACTCAGGGGTTCACCGGGGAGCTGTTTTTT.

The V gene is TRBV13, the J gene TRBJ2-5; possible D gene TRBD1, 6 bases. Germline V CDR1 and CDR2: PRHDT, FYEKMQ (reference sequence). The CDR3 has 14 amino acids. V was shortened by 4 bases and J by 2 bases, with 11 bases between the two germline ends. The CDR3 protein is CASSSIQGQETQYF. CDR3 DNA: TGTGCCAGCAGCTCCATACAGGGTCAAGAGACCCAGTACTTC. Complete variable domain (other parts from reference TRBV13 and TRBJ2-5): AAGVIQSPRHLIKEKRETATLKCYPIPRHDTVYWYQQGPGQDPQFLISFYEKMQSDKGSIPDRFSAQQFSDYHSELNMSSLELGDSALYFCASSSIQGQETQYFGPGTRLLVL.

DNA for the CDR3: TGTGCCAGCAGTTACGCGCTTGGAAACACCATATATTTT. It yields the protein CASSYALGNTIYF. The chain recombines TRBV6-1 with TRBJ1-3; D gene uncertain. Trimming took 5 bases from V and 3 from J, leaving 8 bases between them. The CDR3 runs to 13 residues. Germline values: CDR1 MNHNS, CDR2 SASEGT.

This clonotype was seen a handful of times. This rearrangement joins TRBV27 to TRBJ1-2, with a weak D call TRBD1 (5 bases). V gave up 5 bases and J gave up 8 bases, with 18 bases separating them. This CDR3 is built from 14 residues. Germline V gene data show CDR1 as MNHEY and CDR2 as SMNVEV (reference sequence). The CDR3, as DNA: TGTGCCAGCAGTCCAGACAGAATCTCTCAAGGCTACACCTTC. Translating gives CASSPDRISQGYTF.

The chain joins TRBV25-1 to TRBJ2-7, with 7 nucleotides matching TRBD1. The CDR3 is made up of 15 amino acids. CDR1 MGHDK and CDR2 SYGVNS come from the germline V gene. Unmatched junction bases numbered 7, after V lost 2 bases and J lost 3 bases. Here the CDR3 DNA reads TGTGCCAGCAGTGAAAAGGGGGCTCGGCTCTACGAGCAGTACTTC. It codes for CASSEKGARLYEQYF.

CDR3 residues: CASSLQGAGTNEKLFF. The CDR3 coding sequence is TGCGCCAGCAGCTTGCAGGGGGCTGGAACTAATGAAAAACTGTTTTTT. The gene calls are TRBV5-1 and TRBJ1-4; TRBD1 agrees at 8 bases. Looked up from germline, CDR1 is SGHRS and CDR2 is YFSETQ. This CDR3 is built from 16 residues. The junction had 3 bases not matched to a gene; V was cut back by 1 base and J by 1 base.

The rearrangement joins TRBV4-1 to TRBJ2-3; perhaps TRBD2 as D (6 bases). Trimming removed 0 bases at V and 5 bases at J, with 18 bases between. The germline CDR1 and CDR2 sequences are MGHRA and YSYEKL. This CDR3 region has 17 residues. CDR3 bases: TGCGCCAGCAGCCAAGATCCCCAGGGAGGCGTGAGAGATACGCAGTATTTT. This gives the protein CASSQDPQGGVRDTQYF.

The J gene is TRBJ2-1, the V gene TRBV12-3 or TRBV12-4, with TRBD2 matching over 7 bases. With 6 bases clipped from V and 8 bases from J, the junction kept 13 bases outside the gene matches. There are 15 residues in the CDR3. CDR3 protein: CASRPPGAGRDEQFF. Written as DNA, the CDR3 is TGTGCCAGCAGACCTCCCGGCGCTGGGAGGGATGAGCAGTTCTTC.

J is TRBJ1-2 and V is TRBV5-4, with TRBD1 matching over 9 bases. Germline V lookup: CDR1 SGHNT, CDR2 YYREEE (reference sequence). CDR3 length: 14 residues. V lost 2 bases and J lost 8; bases outside the gene matches: 7. The CDR3 coding sequence is TGTGCCAGCAGCTTCTTACAGGGGGCGTCGGGCTACACCTTC. Translating gives CASSFLQGASGYTF.

V usage is TRBV12-3 or TRBV12-4 and J usage is TRBJ1-2, with D possibly matching TRBD1 (6 bases). The CDR3 totals 14 residues. The V and J ends lost 3 bases and 2 bases respectively, with 10 bases between them. CDR3 sequence reads: CASSLGRGNYGYTF. As DNA, the CDR3 is TGTGCCAGCAGTTTGGGGAGGGGGAACTATGGCTACACCTTC.

This clonotype has only a few counts. The gene calls are TRBV18 and TRBJ2-7, with 11 bases lining up with TRBD2. This CDR3 spans 14 amino acids. The J segment lost 5 bases and the V segment lost 5 bases, leaving 5 bases of the junction unmatched. Germline CDR1 reads KGHSH; CDR2 reads LQKENI. CDR3 region: CASSFVLAGDEQYF. The CDR3 bases are TGTGCCAGCTCATTCGTACTAGCGGGAGACGAGCAGTACTTC.